Presented here are 18 T cell receptor beta chains from one specimen sequenced in a study of T-cell memory formation after mild COVID-19. In TCRdb, the 5' RACE reads were re-called with MiXCR into one record per CDR3 protein. The table shows 200,000 to 250,000 distinct CDR3 sequences, with 9.5% to 10% occurring only once. The sample was PBMCs or a T cell subset sorted from them (not recorded which). The receptors derive from a man younger than 35 who had mild COVID-19 (a few samples of this study predate the infection). Cell type and time point are not known.

This clonotype came up many times. This sequence joins TRBV7-2 and TRBJ1-5; 10 nucleotides agree with TRBD1. Per germline, CDR1 SGHTA and CDR2 FQGNSA. The CDR3 loop spans 14 amino acids. Losses at the gene ends were 7 bases for V and 7 bases for J; bases not matched to a gene: 7. This CDR3 reads CASTSGQGHQPQHF. CDR3 sequence (DNA): TGTGCCAGCACCTCGGGACAGGGGCACCAGCCCCAGCATTTT.

J is TRBJ2-3 and V is TRBV6-2 or TRBV6-3, with TRBD2 matching 8 bases. The CDR3 is made up of 14 amino acids. Germline-derived CDR1 and CDR2 are MNHEY and SVGEGT. After removal of 4 bases from V and 7 bases from J, the junction contained 7 bases not matched to a gene. The CDR3, as DNA: TGTGCCAGCAGTTCGCCCAGCGGGGGTAATACGCAGTATTTT. Amino acid sequence: CASSSPSGGNTQYF.

In its sample, this clonotype was seen many times. The gene calls are TRBV2 and TRBJ2-1; D possibly corresponds to TRBD1 (5 bases). The germline CDR1 and CDR2 sequences are SNHLY and FYNNEI. V was shortened by 6 bases and J by 5 bases, with 20 bases between the two germline ends. The CDR3 sequence is 16 residues long. In DNA form, the CDR3 reads TGTGCCAGCAGGTCCTTTGTCAGGGCAGGGAACAATGAGCAGTTCTTC. The encoded protein is CASRSFVRAGNNEQFF.

This clonotype was counted only a few times. The CDR3 sequence is CASSPFRGHEAKNIQYF. The CDR3 nucleotides read TGTGCCAGCAGCCCCTTCAGGGGGCATGAGGCCAAAAACATTCAGTACTTC. The chain combines TRBV7-8 with TRBJ2-4; TRBD1 agrees at 8 bases. The CDR3 contains 17 residues. Germline CDR1 reads SGHVS; CDR2 reads FQNEAQ. V lost 5 bases, J lost 1 base, and 10 bases stayed unmatched.

There are a few counts of this clonotype. CDR3 nucleotide sequence: TGTGCCAGCAAATTGGGGACTATTGAAAACATTCAGTACTTC. It yields the protein CASKLGTIENIQYF. The chain has TRBV12-3 or TRBV12-4 and TRBJ2-4; 7 bases agree with TRBD2. V was pared by 7 bases and J by 5 bases, with 8 bases of the junction left unmatched. The CDR3 is made up of 14 amino acids.

This clonotype was counted between two and nine times. The V gene is TRBV5-1, the J gene TRBJ2-5; 7 bases agree with TRBD2. The CDR3 covers 13 residues. Trimming cost V 4 bases and J 5 bases; bases outside gene matches: 5. Germline CDR1 reads SGHRS; CDR2 reads YFSETQ. This chain's CDR3 is CASSAGLEETQYF. Here the CDR3 DNA reads TGCGCCAGCAGCGCTGGACTAGAGGAGACCCAGTACTTC.

This clonotype has at least ten counts. The CDR3 reads CASSPRNRDLITDTQYF. Here the CDR3 DNA reads TGTGCCAGCTCACCACGTAATCGGGACCTCATTACAGATACGCAGTATTTT. V is TRBV18 and J is TRBJ2-3, with D perhaps matching TRBD1 or TRBD2 (5 bases each). The V and J ends lost 1 base and 3 bases respectively, with 17 bases between them. Per germline, CDR1 KGHSH and CDR2 LQKENI. The CDR3 runs to 17 residues.

In this sample, this clonotype turned up many times. The gene calls are TRBV6-5 and TRBJ2-7; either TRBD1 or TRBD2 may supply D (5 bases each). The length of the CDR3 is 14 residues. Germline V gene lookup returns CDR1 MNHEY and CDR2 SVGAGI. Trimming removed 11 bases from V and 4 bases from J, with 21 bases in between. CDR3 sequence (DNA): TGTGCCTCACTCCGGGGACCAGAATCGTACGAGCAGTACTTC. Translation gives CASLRGPESYEQYF.

This chain joins TRBV6-2 or TRBV6-3 and TRBJ1-5; no definite D call. With 6 bases removed from V and 0 bases from J, the gap between germline ends came to 15 bases. This CDR3 contains 16 residues. Per germline, CDR1 MNHEY and CDR2 SVGEGT. The DNA for the CDR3 is TGTGCCAGCAGACCGGACTCCGGATATAGCAATCAGCCCCAGCATTTT. Translating gives CASRPDSGYSNQPQHF.

The chain couples TRBV12-3 or TRBV12-4 to TRBJ1-2; 7 nucleotides match TRBD1. The CDR3 has 14 residues. Losses at the gene ends were 8 bases for V and 8 bases for J; bases not matched to a gene: 14. CDR3: CASGSRQGAGGYTF. CDR3 coding DNA: TGTGCCAGCGGATCTAGACAGGGAGCGGGGGGCTACACCTTC.

The rearrangement uses TRBV12-3 or TRBV12-4 and TRBJ2-3; no clear D gene. V lost 6 bases, J lost 5 bases, and 9 bases lay in between. CDR3 size: 12 residues. This CDR3 is CASSPNLDTQYF. The CDR3 bases are TGTGCCAGCAGCCCAAACTTAGATACGCAGTATTTT.

This clonotype has a handful of counts. The chain links TRBV7-2 to TRBJ2-3; no definite D call. V shed 3 bases and J shed 4 bases, with 8 bases lying between them. Looked up from germline, CDR1 is SGHTA and CDR2 is FQGNSA. The CDR3 spans 13 residues. This CDR3 is CASSFLWADTQYF. The CDR3 bases are TGTGCCAGCAGCTTTTTATGGGCAGATACGCAGTATTTT.

This clonotype has more than one count but fewer than ten. V gene TRBV2 combines with J gene TRBJ2-5; the D is unclear. The CDR3 contains 10 residues. The V gene lost 7 bases and the J gene lost 6 bases, with 6 bases spanning the gap. From germline, CDR1 is SNHLY and CDR2 FYNNEI. CDR3 nucleotide sequence: TGTGCCAGCACCGGAAAGACCCAGTACTTC. It codes for CASTGKTQYF.

The rearrangement joins TRBV28 to TRBJ1-4; possible D gene TRBD1, 6 bases. The V end lost 3 bases, the J end lost 10 bases, and 18 bases lay between the germline ends. Germline V gene sequence: CDR1 MDHEN, CDR2 SYDVKM. This CDR3 region has 15 residues. In DNA, the CDR3 is TGTGCCAGCAGTTTGTGGGGGGCTGGCTGGGGAAAACTGTTTTTT. This translates into CASSLWGAGWGKLFF.

This clonotype was seen only a few times. The rearrangement uses TRBV7-7 and TRBJ2-1; D may be TRBD2 (7 bases). Trimming shortened V by 2 bases and J by 9 bases, and 32 bases separated the two germline ends. This CDR3 has 20 amino acids. Per germline, CDR1 SSHAT and CDR2 FNYEAQ (reference sequence). This CDR3 is CASSLSYGEFADSGGGEQFF. CDR3 sequence (DNA): TGTGCCAGCAGCTTAAGTTATGGGGAATTTGCAGACTCGGGGGGCGGTGAGCAGTTCTTC.

The chain couples TRBV5-1 to TRBJ2-4; D possibly corresponds to TRBD1 (6 bases). CDR1 and CDR2 from the germline V gene are SGHRS and YFSETQ. V was cut by 2 bases and J by 5 bases, with 8 bases left in between. CDR3 size: 13 residues. CDR3 region: CASSFPGENIQYF. In DNA form, the CDR3 reads TGCGCCAGCAGCTTCCCAGGGGAAAACATTCAGTACTTC.

The gene calls are TRBV29-1 and TRBJ1-4; no firm D call. V lost 1 base to trimming and J lost 8 bases, with 8 bases between them. Germline CDR1 reads SQVTM; CDR2 reads ANQGSEA. CDR3 length: 12 amino acids. The CDR3 protein is CSVEGGGEKLFF. The CDR3 coding sequence is TGCAGCGTTGAAGGGGGAGGAGAAAAACTGTTTTTT.

This clonotype has a handful of counts. The V call is TRBV30, the J call TRBJ2-1, with D perhaps given as TRBD1 or TRBD2 (6 bases each). Per the germline V gene, CDR1 is GTSNPN and CDR2 is SVGIG (reference sequence). Trimming took 3 bases from V and 2 from J, leaving 14 bases between them. The CDR3 loop spans 15 amino acids. CDR3 amino acids: CAWSRRGVAYNEQFF. In nucleotides, the CDR3 is TGTGCCTGGAGCCGGAGGGGGGTCGCCTACAATGAGCAGTTCTTC.